This TCR beta chain originates from a study of PD-1 blockade in classical Hodgkin lymphoma. Study at large: With a 2-week interval, patients received intravenous nivolumab at 3 mg/kg. Findings and limits, study-wide: Those patients who began receiving nivolumab less than 1 year after ASCT had lower diversity, and they were excluded. Newly diagnosed patients and complete responders had comparable diversity at baseline. Repertoires differed for reasons still undefined, possibly disease activity or prior therapy.

Note on this clone: Antigen: not known.

Only in-frame clones appear in the TCRdb table, and some are missing; sequencing was by immunoSEQ multiplex PCR. This sample has some 93,000 clones, with around nine tenths found just once. All the patients suffered relapse after autologous stem cell transplantation, and brentuximab vedotin exposure differed. CDR1 and CDR2 (germline): MDHEN, SYDVKM. The germline V and J ends were trimmed by 3 bases and 9 bases, with 9 bases remaining between them. The CDR3 has 12 amino acids. The gene calls are TRBV28 and TRBJ2-1; D gene uncertain. The sample in question was peripheral blood mononuclear cells (PBMCs), obtained at baseline. The source is a human donor with classical Hodgkin lymphoma. CDR3 bases: TGTGCCAGCAGTTTTGGTAGCACTGAGCAGTTCTTC. Residues: CASSFGSTEQFF.